One and the same sample provided the 25 T cell receptor beta chains below, sequenced in a study of response to subunit inactivated influenza vaccine. TCRdb re-called the RT-PCR reads with MiXCR, one entry per CDR3 protein. Of hundreds of thousands of distinct CDR3 sequences in the sample, about 14% are singletons; the top ten hold 6% to 7%. This material consisted of PBMCs from blood, taken 14 days before vaccination. These receptors all come from a man aged 45 to 65 who received an inactivated influenza vaccine.

The chain carries TRBV11-3 and TRBJ2-1, with 10 bases identical to TRBD2. The V gene end was trimmed by 9 bases and the J gene end by 6 bases; junction bases not matched to a gene: 8. CDR3 length equals 14 residues. Germline lookup yields CDR1 SGHNT and CDR2 YENEEA. The DNA of the CDR3 is TGTGCCAGTTCCAGCGGGAGGGCCCCCAATGAGCAGTTCTTC. Translated, it gives CASSSGRAPNEQFF.

This clonotype came up a few times. The rearrangement joins TRBV20-1 to TRBJ2-1, with 14 bases aligning to TRBD2. The CDR3 totals 17 residues. Per the germline V gene, CDR1 is DFQATT and CDR2 is SNEGSKA (reference sequence). With V trimmed by 8 bases and J by 8 bases, 17 bases remained unmatched. CDR3 nucleotide sequence: TGCAGTCGACCCGCCCCGGGACTAGCGGGAGTAGGATATGAGCAGTTCTTC. This translates into CSRPAPGLAGVGYEQFF.

This clonotype appeared a few times. This chain links TRBV11-2 with TRBJ2-1; D ambiguous. CDR1 and CDR2 from the germline V gene are SGHAT and FQNNGV. With 7 bases removed from V and 0 bases from J, the gap between germline ends came to 25 bases. The CDR3 sequence is 19 residues long. CDR3 amino acids: CASTPGAYVVASSYNEQFF. The CDR3 DNA follows: TGTGCCAGCACGCCAGGCGCTTACGTGGTTGCGAGCTCCTACAATGAGCAGTTCTTC.

The rearrangement links TRBV7-9 to TRBJ2-4; D is undetermined. The germline V gene encodes CDR1 SEHNR and CDR2 FQNEAQ (reference sequence). The CDR3 is made up of 15 amino acids. V lost 4 bases and J lost 0, with 10 bases in between. The CDR3 coding sequence is TGTGCCAGCAGCTCCCTCCGGATAGCCAAAAACATTCAGTACTTC. Its translation is CASSSLRIAKNIQYF.

The J gene is TRBJ2-7, the V gene TRBV28; no firm D call. From germline, CDR1 is MDHEN and CDR2 SYDVKM. Trimming removed 8 bases from V and 2 bases from J, with 10 bases in between. There are 12 residues in the CDR3. In nucleotides, the CDR3 is TGTGCCAGCGCTAACCCCACCTACGAGCAGTACTTC. Amino acids: CASANPTYEQYF.

The chain combines TRBV28 with TRBJ2-7; tentatively, D is TRBD2 (6 bases). CDR1 and CDR2 (germline): MDHEN, SYDVKM. CDR3 length equals 13 residues. V lost 6 bases and J lost 5, with 14 bases in between. This CDR3 is CASSIRAGHEQYF. CDR3 nucleotide sequence: TGTGCCAGCAGCATAAGGGCGGGGCACGAGCAGTACTTC.

The chain uses TRBV12-5 and TRBJ2-7; 11 nucleotides match TRBD1. CDR1 and CDR2 from the germline V gene are LGHNT and FRNRAP. This CDR3 comprises 16 residues. CDR3 sequence (DNA): TGTGCCTGCACCCAAAAGAGGGGACAGGGGGCCTACGAGCAGTACTTC. It yields the protein CACTQKRGQGAYEQYF.

This clonotype was picked up a small number of times. V is TRBV14 and J is TRBJ2-2, with 10 bases identical to TRBD1. Germline CDR1 and CDR2: SGHDN and FVKESK. This CDR3 has 15 amino acids. V lost 4 bases, J lost 13 bases, and 12 bases stayed unmatched. CDR3 in DNA: TGTGCCAGCAGCCCCCGGGACAGGGGAGTGTATCGGCTGTTTTTT. The encoded protein is CASSPRDRGVYRLFF.

This clonotype has a count of ten or more. The chain couples TRBV20-1 to TRBJ2-1; tentatively, D is TRBD1 (6 bases). Germline-derived CDR1 and CDR2 are DFQATT and SNEGSKA (reference sequence). V lost 3 bases and J 7 bases, leaving 16 bases between the germline ends. This CDR3 is 14 amino acids long. CDR3 nucleotides: TGCAGTGCTAGGAACAGGGACGGCTTGAATGAGCAGTTCTTC. Translating gives CSARNRDGLNEQFF.

This clonotype was counted a few times. Here the CDR3 reads CSVQGRISTDTQYF. The CDR3 bases are TGCAGCGTCCAAGGAAGGATTAGCACAGATACGCAGTATTTT. This rearrangement joins TRBV29-1 to TRBJ2-3; unclear D gene. This CDR3 spans 14 amino acids. Germline CDR1 is SQVTM and CDR2 is ANQGSEA. V lost 6 bases and J lost 0, with 13 bases in between.

This CDR3 is CASSLYIGPNEQFF. For the CDR3, the DNA is TGTGCCAGCAGCTTATACATCGGGCCCAATGAGCAGTTCTTC. J is TRBJ2-1 and V is TRBV7-2; D remains ambiguous. Germline V CDR1 and CDR2: SGHTA, FQGNSA. This CDR3 has 14 residues. Trimming took 2 bases from V and 6 from J, leaving 11 bases between them.

V and J are TRBV29-1 and TRBJ1-1, with D perhaps matching TRBD1 (5 bases). Germline V CDR1 and CDR2: SQVTM, ANQGSEA. This CDR3 region has 12 residues. V lost 7 bases and J lost 6, with 15 bases in between. The CDR3 sequence: CSAEGWGSEAFF. DNA of the CDR3: TGCAGCGCGGAGGGCTGGGGCTCTGAAGCTTTCTTT.

The chain uses TRBV29-1 and TRBJ1-1; D is unclear. V was shortened by 3 bases and J by 11 bases, with 10 bases between the two germline ends. Germline CDR1 SQVTM, CDR2 ANQGSEA. This CDR3 contains 10 residues. Here the CDR3 DNA reads TGCAGCGTTGATCATTCATACGCTTTCTTT. It translates to CSVDHSYAFF.

This clonotype was seen more than once but under ten times. In DNA, the CDR3 is TGTGCCAGCAGTTTCTCTAGGGCTGGCACTGGAAACACCATATATTTT. Protein product: CASSFSRAGTGNTIYF. V and J are TRBV7-2 and TRBJ1-3; D gene uncertain. The V gene's germline CDR1 is SGHTA and CDR2 FQGNSA. CDR3 length: 16 residues. V was clipped by 6 bases and J by 2 bases, with 17 bases between them.

This clonotype was detected only a few times. V is TRBV2 and J is TRBJ2-2; no definite D call. The length of the CDR3 is 13 residues. V dropped 7 bases and J dropped 0 bases, with 6 bases sitting between them. Germline V gene lookup returns CDR1 SNHLY and CDR2 FYNNEI. Here the CDR3 DNA reads TGTGCCAGCAAAAGAACGAACACCGGGGAGCTGTTTTTT. Protein product: CASKRTNTGELFF.

V is TRBV3-1 and J is TRBJ2-7; D is unresolved. V lost 6 bases, J lost 2 bases, and 17 bases lay in between. The CDR3 consists of 15 residues. The V gene's germline CDR1 is LGHDT and CDR2 YNNKEL (reference sequence). The CDR3 is CASRHTGEGTYEQYF. The CDR3 DNA sequence: TGTGCCAGCAGGCATACCGGTGAAGGGACCTACGAGCAGTACTTC.

The chain carries TRBV4-3 and TRBJ2-1, with unresolved D. The CDR3 spans 14 residues. Germline CDR1 is LGHNA and CDR2 is YSLEER. V lost 3 bases to trimming and J lost 9 bases, with 15 bases between them. In DNA, the CDR3 is TGCGCCAGCAGCCATGACGACGTCGGCGGTGAGCAGTTCTTC. Translating gives CASSHDDVGGEQFF.

V and J are TRBV7-3 and TRBJ2-5, with D uncertain. Trimming pared 0 bases from V and 2 bases from J, leaving 10 bases between. Germline lookup yields CDR1 SGHTA and CDR2 FQGTGA. This CDR3 has 15 residues. This CDR3 is CASSLTGISQETQYF. Written as DNA, the CDR3 is TGTGCCAGCAGCTTAACAGGGATCTCTCAAGAGACCCAGTACTTC.

V and J are TRBV15 and TRBJ2-7; TRBD2 is a possible D gene (5 bases). CDR1 is LNHNV, CDR2 YYDKDF, per germline (reference sequence). The CDR3 has 16 residues. Trimming took off 1 base at V and 1 base at J, with 14 bases between the two ends. CDR3 sequence reads: CATSRVLGGWSYEQYF. CDR3 DNA: TGTGCCACCAGCAGAGTATTAGGAGGCTGGTCCTACGAGCAGTACTTC.

There are a few counts of this clonotype. CDR3 sequence: CAISDSTDTQYF. As DNA, the CDR3 is TGTGCCATCAGTGATAGCACAGATACGCAGTATTTT. This chain links TRBV10-3 with TRBJ2-3; D remains ambiguous. The CDR3 totals 12 residues. Germline V gives CDR1 ENHRY, CDR2 SYGVKD. V shed 3 bases and J shed 0 bases, with 1 base lying between them.

This clonotype was picked up a small number of times. The chain links TRBV3-1 to TRBJ1-1; TRBD1 is a possible D gene (6 bases). The V gene lost 5 bases and the J gene lost 5 bases, with 9 bases spanning the gap. CDR1 and CDR2 (germline): LGHDT, YNNKEL (reference sequence). CDR3 length equals 12 residues. The CDR3 nucleotides are TGTGCCAGCAGCAACAGGGAGACTGAAGCTTTCTTT. It is translated as CASSNRETEAFF.

This clonotype was seen many times. The chain recombines TRBV5-5 with TRBJ2-1; 12 positions match TRBD2. The V gene end was trimmed by 2 bases and the J gene end by 5 bases; junction bases not matched to a gene: 2. Germline-derived CDR1 and CDR2 are SGHKS and YYEKEE (reference sequence). CDR3 length: 15 residues. CDR3 region: CASSLRLAGDNEQFF. The CDR3 DNA reads as TGTGCCAGCAGCTTACGACTAGCGGGAGACAATGAGCAGTTCTTC.

This clonotype was counted between two and nine times. J is TRBJ2-3 and V is TRBV6-2 or TRBV6-3; 7 bases map to TRBD2. The CDR3 runs to 15 residues. CDR1 is MNHEY and CDR2 is SVGEGT in the germline V gene. J gave up 3 bases and V 6 bases, and 9 bases lay outside the gene matches. The CDR3 protein is CASSPTSLATDTQYF. The CDR3 DNA is TGTGCCAGCAGCCCAACCTCACTAGCGACAGATACGCAGTATTTT.

The gene calls are TRBV7-9 and TRBJ2-2; perhaps TRBD1 as D (5 bases). Germline V gene lookup returns CDR1 SEHNR and CDR2 FQNEAQ (reference sequence). V lost 10 bases to trimming and J lost 2 bases, with 17 bases between them. The CDR3 sequence is 15 residues long. As DNA, the CDR3 is TGTGCCAACAATTCCCGGCAGGGAAACACCGGGGAGCTGTTTTTT. Protein sequence: CANNSRQGNTGELFF. Complete variable domain (other parts from reference TRBV7-9 and TRBJ2-2): DTGVSQNPRHKITKRGQNVTFRCDPISEHNRLYWYRQTLGQGPEFLTYFQNEAQLEKSRLLSDRFSAERPKGSFSTLEIQRTEQGDSAMYLCANNSRQGNTGELFFGEGSRLTVL.

V is TRBV5-1 and J is TRBJ2-6; TRBD1 matches 7 bases. The CDR3 totals 16 residues. Unmatched junction bases numbered 5, after V lost 4 bases and J lost 1 base. Germline V gene lookup returns CDR1 SGHRS and CDR2 YFSETQ. DNA of the CDR3: TGCGCCAGCAGCCTATGGGGACAGTCTGGGGCCAACGTCCTGACTTTC. Its protein product is CASSLWGQSGANVLTF.